This T cell receptor beta chain derives from a study of blood T cell repertoires in COVID-19. Whole-study context: Nucleic acid was either cDNA or gDNA, and it came from T cells, B-cell-depleted T cells, or PBMCs.

The CDR3 extends over 13 amino acids. V lost 6 bases, J lost 2 bases, and 12 bases lay in between. Germline lookup yields CDR1 SGHRS and CDR2 YFSETQ. Per the original data handling: Amplification with reference gene primers provided the estimates of nucleated cell counts. Sequencing used immunoSEQ multiplex PCR; TCRdb keeps in-frame clones, though not all of them. V and J calls plus clone size are reproduced from that table; the DNA served to infer D and trimming. The sample carries some 180,000 clones, approximately 90% recorded once. Sequencing input: peripheral blood. V is TRBV5-1 and J is TRBJ2-7, with D tentatively TRBD2 (6 bases). This clonotype was obtained from a man aged 60 to 75 with active or convalescent COVID-19. The CDR3: CASNSGYTYEQYF. CDR3 DNA sequence: TGCGCCAGCAATAGCGGCTACACCTACGAGCAGTACTTC.